Listed here is a single TCR beta chain. Its antigen is unidentified. The data are from a study of T cell repertoires in cytomegalovirus infection. Study overall: CMV epitopes that were recently identified and HLA-C-restricted were used alongside well-studied HLA-B-restricted ones. Public TCR beta signatures were indicative of both CMV infection and a matching HLA type. Study results and caveats: Clonotype analysis showed dominance of the ex vivo response by HLA-C-restricted CMV-specific TCR beta clonotypes. CMV carriers with the relevant HLA were identified by cumulative public TCR beta family frequency.

TCRdb fed the reads into MiXCR, producing one record per CDR3 protein. Of 830,000 or so distinct CDR3 sequences listed, less than 35% are singletons. Germline trimming cut 0 bases from V and 5 bases from J; bases unmatched to any gene: 9. Germline V lookup: CDR1 MNHNS, CDR2 SASEGT. This CDR3 is built from 19 residues. The material was cultured CD8+ T cells from PBMCs, obtained from culture after CMV antigen stimulation. This TCR was recovered from a human donor in good health (CMV status not recorded). Some clones in this sample may be carry-over from other donors' samples. The chain uses TRBV6-1 and TRBJ2-3; 15 positions agree with TRBD2. The CDR3 sequence is CASSEAHPGLAGGGDTQYF. DNA for the CDR3: TGTGCCAGCAGTGAAGCACATCCCGGACTAGCGGGGGGGGGAGATACGCAGTATTTT.